Below are 27 T cell receptor beta chains sequenced from a single sample in a study of blood T cell repertoires in COVID-19 (dated by TCRdb to the early 2020s). The protocol used for the library was the immunoSEQ multiplex PCR assay. Sourced from immuneACCESS, this table was stored by TCRdb with only in-frame sequences that have V and J called. A share of the clones is absent; for the studies checked, an unresolved V gene accounts for under half, and the remainder has no known explanation. Present in this sample are a few hundred thousand clones, more than 70% of which were seen just once. 1.9% of the sample comes from the top ten. The sequenced sample was PBMCs or T cells enriched from blood (not recorded which). The receptors derive from a man aged 35-49 years in a cohort exposed to, infected with or recovered from COVID-19 (not recorded which).

This rearrangement joins TRBV6-5 to TRBJ2-7, with 9 bases matching TRBD2. CDR1 is MNHEY, CDR2 SVGAGI, per germline. CDR3 length: 15 amino acids. V dropped 2 bases and J dropped 4; count of bases not matched to a gene: 6. CDR3 DNA: TGTGCCAGCAGTTACAGACTAGCGGAGGCATACGAGCAGTACTTC. This encodes CASSYRLAEAYEQYF.

This clone was seen a single time. The chain has TRBV5-1 and TRBJ2-5; 13 nucleotides line up with TRBD2. CDR3 length: 15 amino acids. The J segment lost 5 bases and the V segment lost 6 bases, leaving 7 bases of the junction unmatched. Looked up from germline, CDR1 is SGHRS and CDR2 is YFSETQ. The chain's CDR3 is CASKWTSGSSETQYF. The CDR3, as DNA: TGCGCCAGCAAGTGGACTAGCGGGAGTTCGGAGACCCAGTACTTC.

The CDR3 DNA reads TGTGCCAGCAGACAGGGCCTAGCGAACACCGGGGAGCTGTTTTTT. This sequence encodes CASRQGLANTGELFF. The chain recombines TRBV6-5 with TRBJ2-2; weak D call: TRBD1 (6 bases). Germline V lookup: CDR1 MNHEY, CDR2 SVGAGI. The germline V and J ends were trimmed by 6 bases and 0 bases, with 11 bases remaining between them. The CDR3 has 15 residues.

The chain uses TRBV10-2 and TRBJ1-3; D gene unclear. CDR1 and CDR2 (germline): WSHSY, SAAADI. CDR3 length: 15 residues. V was trimmed by 4 bases and J by 2 bases, leaving 12 bases between them. The CDR3 DNA reads TGCGCCAGCAGTGGAAGTGGAGGGACTGGAAACACCATATATTTT. Translated, it gives CASSGSGGTGNTIYF.

The rearrangement links TRBV6-6 to TRBJ2-2; TRBD2 might be the D (5 bases). V shed 2 bases and J shed 1 base, with 11 bases lying between them. Germline V lookup: CDR1 MNHNY, CDR2 SVGAGI (reference sequence). The CDR3 consists of 16 residues. CDR3 residues: CASSYEAGLNTGELFF. The CDR3 DNA sequence: TGTGCCAGCAGTTACGAGGCAGGACTGAACACCGGGGAGCTGTTTTTT.

This sequence joins TRBV2 and TRBJ2-7, with D maybe TRBD1 (5 bases). Germline V gene data show CDR1 as SNHLY and CDR2 as FYNNEI. The ends were cut back, 4 bases at V and 4 bases at J, with 14 bases in the middle. The CDR3 extends over 14 amino acids. For the CDR3, the DNA is TGTGCCAGCAGTGGTCAGGGTCAACTGTACGAGCAGTACTTC. Its translation: CASSGQGQLYEQYF. The full variable domain, in which reference TRBV2 and TRBJ2-7 provide the parts outside the CDR3, is EPEVTQTPSHQVTQMGQEVILRCVPISNHLYFYWYRQILGQKVEFLVSFYNNEISEKSEIFDDQFSVERPDGSNFTLKIRSTKLEDSAMYFCASSGQGQLYEQYFGPGTRLTVT.

Written as DNA, the CDR3 is TGCAGCGTTTACAGGGTGATGAACACTGAAGCTTTCTTT. Protein: CSVYRVMNTEAFF. The J gene is TRBJ1-1, the V gene TRBV29-1; TRBD1 is a possible D gene (6 bases). The V end lost 5 bases, the J end lost 0 bases, and 10 bases lay between the germline ends. This CDR3 has 13 residues. Germline values: CDR1 SQVTM, CDR2 ANQGSEA.

This clone was seen just once. The rearrangement links TRBV7-9 to TRBJ2-5; D is possibly TRBD2 (6 bases). The germline CDR1 and CDR2 sequences are SEHNR and FQNEAQ (reference sequence). The V and J ends lost 4 bases and 2 bases respectively, with 11 bases between them. There are 14 residues in the CDR3. DNA of the CDR3: TGTGCCAGCAGCTCCGGACTATTTCAAGAGACCCAGTACTTC. The encoded protein is CASSSGLFQETQYF.

V gene TRBV19 combines with J gene TRBJ1-3, with TRBD1 matching 7 bases. The germline gives CDR1 LNHDA, CDR2 SQIVND (reference sequence). The junction had 3 bases not matched to a gene; V was cut back by 5 bases and J by 2 bases. This CDR3 has 14 amino acids. Here the CDR3 reads CASSLGTAGNTIYF. Written as DNA, the CDR3 is TGTGCCAGTAGTCTCGGGACAGCTGGAAACACCATATATTTT.

The CDR3 loop is CASRSPNASGSSSYNEQFF. The CDR3 coding sequence is TGTGCAAGTCGCTCACCCAACGCTAGCGGGAGTAGCTCCTACAATGAGCAGTTCTTC. V and J are TRBV12-2 and TRBJ2-1; no check of the table's D call, TRBD2, against the DNA was made. TRBV12-2 is termed a pseudogene. This CDR3 has 19 amino acids.

The chain couples TRBV7-9 to TRBJ2-3, with 7 bases that match TRBD2. V dropped 5 bases and J dropped 4; count of bases not matched to a gene: 15. This CDR3 has 17 amino acids. CDR1 and CDR2 (germline): SEHNR, FQNEAQ (reference sequence). The CDR3 sequence: CASSPPKWRESPDTQYF. CDR3 nucleotide sequence: TGTGCCAGCAGCCCCCCTAAATGGCGGGAGTCCCCAGATACGCAGTATTTT.

The chain uses TRBV3-1 (or the pseudogene TRBV3-2) and TRBJ1-1, with D possibly TRBD1 on 5 matching bases. This CDR3 spans 13 amino acids. Deletions cut 1 base from V and 10 bases from J, with 13 bases between. Germline V CDR1 and CDR2: LGHDT, YNNKEL (reference sequence). CDR3 DNA sequence: TGTGCCAGCAGCCAAGTGCAGGGCCTCGGAGCTTTCTTT. It encodes CASSQVQGLGAFF.

This clone was detected once. This chain links TRBV6-5 with TRBJ1-2; 7 bases match TRBD1. This CDR3 has 15 residues. Germline-derived CDR1 and CDR2 are MNHEY and SVGAGI. The V and J ends lost 0 bases and 8 bases, in that order; junction bases with no gene match: 9. CDR3: CASSYSKEGALGYTF. The CDR3 nucleotides are TGTGCCAGCAGTTACTCGAAGGAGGGGGCGCTCGGCTACACCTTC.

This chain joins TRBV5-4 and TRBJ1-2; possibly TRBD1 for D (5 bases). From germline, CDR1 is SGHNT and CDR2 YYREEE (reference sequence). There are 15 residues in the CDR3. The V end was cut by 5 bases, the J end by 0 bases, with 14 bases between. The CDR3, as DNA: TGTGCCAGCAGTCCTACCGGGGGGACTAACTATGGCTACACCTTC. Amino acid sequence: CASSPTGGTNYGYTF.

V usage is TRBV6-5 and J usage is TRBJ1-2, with TRBD1 identical over 7 bases. Germline V CDR1 and CDR2: MNHEY, SVGAGI. Trimming cost V 7 bases and J 4 bases; bases outside gene matches: 6. There are 13 residues in the CDR3. CDR3 region: CASKPGGSYGYTF. The CDR3 DNA reads TGTGCCAGCAAACCAGGGGGGTCCTATGGCTACACCTTC.

This clone came up once. The rearrangement links TRBV18 to TRBJ2-3; D is uncertain. This CDR3 spans 13 amino acids. The germline gives CDR1 KGHSH, CDR2 LQKENI. V lost 1 base, J lost 4 bases, and 6 bases lay in between. The CDR3 is CASSPRKPDTQYF. The DNA for the CDR3 is TGTGCCAGCTCACCACGAAAGCCAGATACGCAGTATTTT. Full variable domain (rest looked up from reference TRBV18 and TRBJ2-3): NAGVMQNPRHLVRRRGQEARLRCSPMKGHSHVYWYRQLPEEGLKFMVYLQKENIIDESGMPKERFSAEFPKEGPSILRIQQVVRGDSAAYFCASSPRKPDTQYFGPGTRLTVL.

The rearrangement uses TRBV6-6 and TRBJ2-7; perhaps TRBD2 as D (6 bases). The CDR3 loop spans 13 amino acids. Germline-derived CDR1 and CDR2 are MNHNY and SVGAGI (reference sequence). V lost 6 bases and J lost 2, with 11 bases in between. CDR3 loop: CASRSGGTYEQYF. CDR3 nucleotides: TGTGCCAGCAGATCCGGGGGAACCTACGAGCAGTACTTC.

The chain employs TRBV6-2 or TRBV6-3 and TRBJ1-5; no firm D call. The CDR3 covers 14 residues. Germline CDR1 and CDR2: MNHEY and SVGEGT. Trimming left V 5 bases short and J 0 bases short, with 8 bases between. CDR3 DNA: TGTGCCAGCAGTATACAGTTTAGCAATCAGCCCCAGCATTTT. It yields the protein CASSIQFSNQPQHF.

The rearrangement links TRBV6-5 to TRBJ1-5; tentative D call: TRBD1 (6 bases). The CDR3 sequence is 13 residues long. Germline-derived CDR1 and CDR2 are MNHEY and SVGAGI. V lost 7 bases, J lost 4 bases, and 11 bases lay in between. In DNA form, the CDR3 reads TGTGCCAGCACTACCACAGGGAATCAGCCCCAGCATTTT. It codes for CASTTTGNQPQHF.

This rearrangement joins TRBV19 to TRBJ2-2; TRBD2 is a possible D gene (5 bases). V lost 5 bases, J lost 7 bases, and 11 bases lay in between. The CDR3 covers 13 residues. Germline CDR1 and CDR2: LNHDA and SQIVND (reference sequence). CDR3 DNA: TGTGCCAGTAGTTCCGAGGGTGGCGGGGAGCTGTTTTTT. Translating gives CASSSEGGGELFF.

This clone appeared a single time. Other DNA sequences in the sample encode the same CDR3. The chain employs TRBV12-5 and TRBJ1-2, with D possibly matching TRBD1 (6 bases). Germline CDR1 and CDR2: LGHNT and FRNRAP. Trimming removed 1 base at V and 4 bases at J, with 22 bases between. This CDR3 contains 18 residues. CDR3 loop: CASGLAGRTDLEFYGYTF. The CDR3 DNA reads as TGTGCTAGTGGTTTGGCCGGAAGGACAGACTTGGAATTCTATGGCTACACCTTC.

J is TRBJ1-2 and V is TRBV6-1, with 8 bases matching TRBD1. Germline loops: CDR1 MNHNS, CDR2 SASEGT. The CDR3 is made up of 15 amino acids. Trimming cost V 0 bases and J 4 bases; bases outside gene matches: 4. CDR3 in DNA: TGTGCCAGCAGTGAAGCGGACAGGGATTTCTATGGCTACACCTTC. It yields the protein CASSEADRDFYGYTF.

The chain recombines TRBV6-5 with TRBJ1-2; D may be TRBD1 (5 bases). The germline gives CDR1 MNHEY, CDR2 SVGAGI. This CDR3 region has 12 residues. V was shortened by 6 bases and J by 11 bases, with 16 bases between the two germline ends. CDR3 DNA: TGTGCCAGCAGACCCGGGACTGCCATATACACCTTC. Translation: CASRPGTAIYTF.

This rearrangement joins TRBV25-1 to TRBJ1-6; D call uncertain. CDR3 size: 13 residues. Looked up from germline, CDR1 is MGHDK and CDR2 is SYGVNS. V gave up 5 bases and J gave up 10 bases, with 12 bases separating them. In DNA, the CDR3 is TGTGCCAGCAGTAACACCCAAAACTCACCCCTCCACTTT. It codes for CASSNTQNSPLHF.

The chain employs TRBV30 and TRBJ1-1; D may be TRBD1 (5 bases). This CDR3 is 18 amino acids long. V gave up 3 bases and J gave up 0 bases, with 23 bases separating them. Germline values: CDR1 GTSNPN, CDR2 SVGIG (reference sequence). The CDR3 here is CAWRTPPGLKLMNTEAFF. As DNA, the CDR3 is TGTGCCTGGAGGACCCCTCCGGGACTGAAACTCATGAACACTGAAGCTTTCTTT.

The chain carries TRBV30 and TRBJ1-3; 9 bases are shared with TRBD1. From germline, CDR1 is GTSNPN and CDR2 SVGIG (reference sequence). V shed 2 bases and J 4 bases; nucleotides not matched to a gene: 6. The CDR3 runs to 15 residues. The CDR3 sequence is CAWSTGQGGGNTIYF. DNA for the CDR3: TGTGCCTGGAGTACGGGACAGGGAGGAGGAAACACCATATATTTT.

This clone has just a few counts. The chain combines TRBV28 with TRBJ1-5, with TRBD1 as a possible D gene (6 bases). The germline gives CDR1 MDHEN, CDR2 SYDVKM. Trimming pared 5 bases from V and 2 bases from J, leaving 10 bases between. CDR3 length: 14 residues. The CDR3 sequence is CASSRTEGNQPQHF. CDR3 in DNA: TGTGCCAGCAGTCGGACAGAAGGCAATCAGCCCCAGCATTTT.